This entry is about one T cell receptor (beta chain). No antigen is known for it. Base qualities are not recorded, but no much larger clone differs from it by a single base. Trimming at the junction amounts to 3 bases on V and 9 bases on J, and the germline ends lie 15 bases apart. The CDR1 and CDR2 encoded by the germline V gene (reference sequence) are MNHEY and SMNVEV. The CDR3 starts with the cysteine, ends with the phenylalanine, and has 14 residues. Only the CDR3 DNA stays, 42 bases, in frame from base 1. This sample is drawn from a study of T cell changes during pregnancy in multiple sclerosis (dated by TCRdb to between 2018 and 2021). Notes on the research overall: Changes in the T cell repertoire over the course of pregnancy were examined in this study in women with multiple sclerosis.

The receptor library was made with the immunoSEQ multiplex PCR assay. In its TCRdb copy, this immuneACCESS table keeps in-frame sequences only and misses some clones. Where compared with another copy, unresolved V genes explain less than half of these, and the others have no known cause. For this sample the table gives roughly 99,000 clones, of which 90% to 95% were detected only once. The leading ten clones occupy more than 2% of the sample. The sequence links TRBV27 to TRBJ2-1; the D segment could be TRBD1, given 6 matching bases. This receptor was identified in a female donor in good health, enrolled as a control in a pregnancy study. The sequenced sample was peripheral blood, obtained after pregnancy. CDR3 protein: CASSFNIGGREQFF. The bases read TGTGCCAGCAGTTTTAACATAGGGGGTCGTGAGCAGTTCTTC.